The clone carrying this TCR beta chain was observed many times. As yet, its antigen is unknown. TCRdb used MiXCR to reprocess the 5' RACE reads, holding one entry per CDR3 protein. The sample holds about 700,000 distinct CDR3 sequences; 8.5% to 9% are singletons and the top ten take more than 0.75%. The data are from a study of identical twins. Study observations and caveats: Models underestimated TCR alpha sharing (out-of-frame) in monozygotic twins.

The data also belong to a second study, concerning yellow fever vaccine responses in identical twins.

The specimen sequenced was PBMCs. The sequence came from a woman younger than 30 in good health.

CDR3 coding DNA: TGCAGTGCTATGGACAGGGGGCGCATTGGGGAGACCCAGTACTTC. Translated, it gives CSAMDRGRIGETQYF. This rearrangement joins TRBV20-1 to TRBJ2-5, with 11 bases matching TRBD1. The germline V gene has CDR1 DFQATT and CDR2 SNEGSKA (reference sequence). V was clipped by 4 bases and J by 5 bases; unmatched bases: 9. The length of the CDR3 is 15 residues.